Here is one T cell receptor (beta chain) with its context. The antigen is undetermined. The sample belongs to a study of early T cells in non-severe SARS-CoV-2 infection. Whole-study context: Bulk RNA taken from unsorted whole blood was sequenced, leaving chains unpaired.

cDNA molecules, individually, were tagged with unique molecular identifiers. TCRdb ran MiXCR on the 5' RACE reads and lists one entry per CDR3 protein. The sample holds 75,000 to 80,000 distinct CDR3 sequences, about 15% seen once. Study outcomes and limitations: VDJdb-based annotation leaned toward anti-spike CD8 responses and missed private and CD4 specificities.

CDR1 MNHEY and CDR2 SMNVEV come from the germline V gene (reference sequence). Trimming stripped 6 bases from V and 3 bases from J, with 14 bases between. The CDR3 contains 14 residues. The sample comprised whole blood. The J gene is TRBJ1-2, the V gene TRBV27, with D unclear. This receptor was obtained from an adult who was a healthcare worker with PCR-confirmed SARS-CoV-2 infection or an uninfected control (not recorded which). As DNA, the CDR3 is TGTGCCAGCAGGGCGGGAGGAACCTACTATGGCTACACCTTC. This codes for CASRAGGTYYGYTF.